The clone carrying this TCR beta chain was recorded once. The data stem from a study of blood T cell repertoires in COVID-19. Overall study: The study drew acute and convalescent COVID-19 samples from the United States, Italy and Spain. PBMCs, B-cell-depleted T cells, or T cells were the source of the cDNA or gDNA that made up the material.

Authors' methods: Reference gene primers were amplified, and this amplification served to estimate nucleated cell counts. The repertoire was sequenced with immunoSEQ multiplex PCR; TCRdb's copy has only in-frame clones and lacks some. Clone size and the V and J calls come from that table; the DNA yielded D and trimming. The sample has 200,000 or so clones; around four fifths are singletons. CDR3 size: 14 residues. Germline V gene data show CDR1 as MDHEN and CDR2 as SYDVKM. Trimming took off 5 bases at V and 3 bases at J, with 8 bases between the two ends. The V gene is TRBV28, the J gene TRBJ1-6; D is unresolved. Input material: peripheral blood. The clonotype was recovered from a woman aged 40 to 50 with acute or convalescent COVID-19. The CDR3 DNA follows: TGTGCCAGCAGTCCTACAGTCTATAATTCACCCCTCCACTTT. It translates to CASSPTVYNSPLHF.